Here is one TCR beta chain with its context. What it recognizes is unknown. This specimen comes from a study of CD8 T cells in ankylosing spondylitis. Study-wide results and caveats: A TCR beta motif of fewer than ten highly homologous variants seemed to mark ankylosing spondylitis blood. Some motif variants had been reported before (in reactive arthritis synovial fluid and blood).

Preparation of TCR beta libraries was done by quantitative 5'-RACE with molecular barcodes. TCRdb reanalysed the 5' RACE reads using MiXCR and keeps one entry per CDR3 protein. Among fewer than 250,000 distinct CDR3 sequences listed, roughly a tenth were seen once. The sequenced sample was blood, either unsorted or a sorted T cell fraction (not recorded which). The TCR comes from a male donor with ankylosing spondylitis or in good health (not recorded which).

CDR3 coding DNA: TGTGCCAGCTCACCCGGACTAGCGGGGGGCGGACGTGGCACAGATACGCAGTATTTT. Translating it yields CASSPGLAGGGRGTDTQYF. V gene TRBV18 combines with J gene TRBJ2-3, with TRBD2 matching 14 bases. This CDR3 region has 19 residues. V shed 3 bases and J 1 base; nucleotides not matched to a gene: 9. Germline CDR1 KGHSH, CDR2 LQKENI.